This T cell receptor (beta chain) appears in the sequencing data of a study of T-cell memory formation after mild COVID-19. Study in general: TCR clustering was largely donor specific.

One entry per CDR3 protein results from TCRdb running MiXCR on the 5' RACE reads. The sample has about 560,000 distinct CDR3 sequences, 15% to 20% seen once. This clonotype came up a few times. This CDR3 has 15 amino acids. Germline CDR1 LGHDT, CDR2 YNNKEL (reference sequence). With V trimmed by 5 bases and J by 7 bases, 6 bases remained unmatched. The origin of this receptor is an adult woman who had mild COVID-19 (a few samples of this study predate the infection). Cell type and time point are not known. The chain carries TRBV3-1 and TRBJ2-1; 12 bases map to TRBD2. Material: PBMCs or a T cell subset sorted from them (not recorded which). The DNA for the CDR3 is TGTGCCAGCAGCGGGCGGACTAGCGGGGCGAATGAGCAGTTCTTC. Translation gives CASSGRTSGANEQFF.